The rows below give T cell receptor beta chains drawn from one sample of a study of identifying expanded T cells in peripheral blood. Assay: immunoSEQ multiplex PCR; the TCRdb copy retains only in-frame clones and omits some. The table lists over 100,000 clones, approximately 90% of them singletons, with about 7.7% in the top ten. The specimen sequenced was blood. Every receptor here comes from a person aged 18 to 75 in good health. Both conserved end residues are part of each CDR3. D genes are given only for firm matches. The size entry is marked missing in some rows and otherwise reads once, few, many or a size class.

V gene	clone size	D gene	J gene	CDR3 protein	CDR3 DNA
TRBV7-3	NA	NA	TRBJ1-1	CASSLGQMNTEAFF	TGTGCCAGCAGCCTTGGACAGATGAACACTGAAGCTTTCTTT
TRBV5-1	NA	NA	TRBJ2-3	CASSSQGPSTDTQYF	TGCGCCAGCAGCTCCCAGGGCCCGAGCACAGATACGCAGTATTTT
TRBV20-1	few	NA	TRBJ1-2	CSATRVNGYTF	TGCAGTGCTACGAGGGTTAATGGCTACACCTTC
TRBV7-9	once	NA	TRBJ2-3	CASTPLSHSTDTQYF	TGTGCCAGCACCCCCCTTTCCCATAGCACAGATACGCAGTATTTT
TRBV6-1	NA	NA	TRBJ2-4	CASREGGAKNIQYF	TGTGCCAGCAGGGAGGGGGGAGCCAAAAACATTCAGTACTTC
TRBV2	NA	NA	TRBJ1-5	CASTGGGNQPQHF	TGTGCCAGCACCGGGGGCGGCAATCAGCCCCAGCATTTT
TRBV7-2	NA	NA	TRBJ1-1	CASSDFMNTEAFF	TGTGCCAGCAGTGATTTCATGAACACTGAAGCTTTCTTT
TRBV7-9	NA	NA	TRBJ2-2	CASSLVSGGQTGELFF	TGTGCCAGCAGCTTAGTCAGCGGGGGACAGACCGGGGAGCTGTTTTTT
TRBV27	many	TRBD1	TRBJ2-7	CASSLPRQGAVYEQYF	TGTGCCAGCAGTTTACCGAGACAGGGGGCGGTCTACGAGCAGTACTTC
TRBV6-1	NA	NA	TRBJ2-3	CASTGIFKDTQYF	TGTGCCAGCACGGGGATTTTCAAAGATACGCAGTATTTT
TRBV18	NA	NA	TRBJ2-3	CASSPSRGGADTQYF	TGTGCCAGCTCACCTTCGCGGGGTGGCGCAGATACGCAGTATTTT
TRBV10-3	NA	TRBD2	TRBJ2-5	CAISERGLAGGETQYF	TGTGCCATCAGTGAGCGGGGACTAGCGGGAGGAGAGACCCAGTACTTC
TRBV5-1	NA	NA	TRBJ2-1	CASTDGAFSYNEQFF	TGCGCCAGCACCGATGGGGCGTTCTCCTACAATGAGCAGTTCTTC
TRBV18	NA	NA	TRBJ2-5	CASSPNGGLETQYF	TGTGCCAGCTCACCGAACGGGGGTCTGGAGACCCAGTACTTC
TRBV19	NA	TRBD2	TRBJ2-2	CASRTAGGTGELFF	TGTGCCAGTAGGACAGCGGGAGGCACCGGGGAGCTGTTTTTT
TRBV25-1	NA	NA	TRBJ1-2	CASSEAGRYYGYTF	TGTGCCAGCAGTGAGGCGGGCAGATACTATGGCTACACCTTC
TRBV4-1	NA	NA	TRBJ1-3	CASSQAATADSGNTIYF	TGCGCCAGCAGCCAAGCTGCGACCGCTGACTCTGGAAACACCATATATTTT
TRBV5-4	NA	NA	TRBJ2-3	CASSHQARTDTQYF	TGTGCCAGCAGCCACCAGGCTCGCACAGATACGCAGTATTTT
TRBV6-1	NA	NA	TRBJ2-4	CASRGSEWNIQYF	TGTGCCAGCAGAGGTTCGGAGTGGAACATTCAGTACTTC
TRBV6-5	medium-sized	TRBD2	TRBJ2-5	CASSSTTSGGGETQYF	TGTGCCAGCAGTTCAACGACTAGCGGCGGGGGAGAGACCCAGTACTTC
TRBV9	NA	NA	TRBJ1-1	CASSLETGGRTEAFF	TGTGCCAGCAGCCTGGAGACAGGCGGGAGGACTGAAGCTTTCTTT
TRBV9	NA	NA	TRBJ1-4	CASSAEASNEKLFF	TGTGCCAGCAGCGCCGAGGCGTCTAATGAAAAACTGTTTTTT
TRBV27	NA	NA	TRBJ2-7	CASSFQGQYYEQYF	TGTGCCAGCAGTTTCCAGGGGCAATACTACGAGCAGTACTTC
TRBV6-5	NA	NA	TRBJ2-1	CASSYSNLTPEQFF	TGTGCCAGCAGTTACTCGAACCTCACCCCTGAGCAGTTCTTC